These 4 T cell receptor beta chains share one sample of origin, sequenced in a study of OX40 agonist ivuxolimab in advanced cancers. Library generation was performed with the immunoSEQ multiplex PCR assay. The table comes from immuneACCESS by way of TCRdb, which keeps in-frame sequences with V and J called. Part of the clones is missing from these tables; in studies checked, under half for an unresolved V gene and the rest for unknown reasons. In all, the sample holds under 100,000 clones, and approximately 84% of those were seen once. The top ten constitute 4.5% to 5.5% of the sample. This specimen was CD4+ or CD8+ T cells sorted from blood, taken in a trial of the OX40 agonist ivuxolimab. Receptors were obtained from an adult with an advanced solid tumor such as melanoma, head and neck, liver or kidney cancer.

V and J are TRBV7-3 and TRBJ2-7; no clear D. The germline gives CDR1 SGHTA, CDR2 FQGTGA. The CDR3 length is 13 residues. Trimming shortened V by 5 bases and J by 3 bases, and 11 bases separated the two germline ends. CDR3 DNA sequence: TGTGCCAGCAGCCCCTACGGTGGCTACGAGCAGTACTTC. The encoded protein is CASSPYGGYEQYF.

This chain uses TRBV5-1 with TRBJ1-2, with D possibly matching TRBD1 (6 bases). The CDR3 contains 15 residues. Deletions cut 4 bases from V and 4 bases from J, with 17 bases between. The germline V gene encodes CDR1 SGHRS and CDR2 YFSETQ. The CDR3 DNA reads as TGCGCCAGCAGCCCGGACAGTGCAATAGGCTATGGCTACACCTTC. Amino acid sequence: CASSPDSAIGYGYTF.

The V and J genes are TRBV4-3 and TRBJ1-1, with TRBD1 as a possible D gene (6 bases). Germline CDR1 LGHNA, CDR2 YSLEER. The CDR3 runs 15 residues. Between the trimmed V and J ends, which lost 4 bases and 1 base, there was a span of 13 bases. The CDR3 reads CASSPPGQRNTEAFF. In nucleotides, the CDR3 is TGCGCCAGCAGCCCTCCGGGACAAAGGAACACTGAAGCTTTCTTT.

The J gene is TRBJ2-2, the V gene TRBV7-8; D gene ambiguous. The CDR3 covers 13 residues. CDR1 and CDR2 (germline): SGHVS, FQNEAQ. Trimming left V 4 bases short and J 5 bases short, with 8 bases between. CDR3 DNA: TGTGCCAGCAGCTCAATAAGGACCGGGGAGCTGTTTTTT. Translated, it gives CASSSIRTGELFF.